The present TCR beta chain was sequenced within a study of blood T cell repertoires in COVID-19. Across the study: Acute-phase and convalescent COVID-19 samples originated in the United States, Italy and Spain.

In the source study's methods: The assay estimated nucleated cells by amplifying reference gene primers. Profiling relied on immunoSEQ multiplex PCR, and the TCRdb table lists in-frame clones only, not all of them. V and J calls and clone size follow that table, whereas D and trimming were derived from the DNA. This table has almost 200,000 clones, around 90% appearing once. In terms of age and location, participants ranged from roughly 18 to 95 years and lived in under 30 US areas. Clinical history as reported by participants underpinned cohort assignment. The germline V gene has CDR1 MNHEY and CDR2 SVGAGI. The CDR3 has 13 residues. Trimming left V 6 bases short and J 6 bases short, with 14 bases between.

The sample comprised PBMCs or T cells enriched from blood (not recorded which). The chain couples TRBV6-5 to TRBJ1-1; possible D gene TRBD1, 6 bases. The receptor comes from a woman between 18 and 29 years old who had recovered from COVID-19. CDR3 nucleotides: TGTGCCAGCAGCCCGAACAGGGCCGCTGAAGCTTTCTTT. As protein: CASSPNRAAEAFF.